This T cell receptor beta chain stems from a study of T-cell reconstitution after alpha-beta-depleted transplantation in children. This CDR3 is 13 amino acids long. The library targeted TCRbeta and was prepared with unique molecular identifiers. TCRdb analysed the PCR reads with MiXCR anew, one entry per CDR3 protein. The table lists approximately 500,000 distinct CDR3 sequences, about 10% of them singletons. This chain uses TRBV23-1 with TRBJ2-1, with TRBD1 identical over 7 bases. TRBV23-1 is an ORF, and what it does is uncertain. The TCR was taken from a child under 10 years old with inherited bone marrow failure, due to receive a stem cell transplant. Source: PBMCs, taken before TCRalphabeta/CD19-depleted stem cell transplant. The CDR3 DNA follows: TGCGCGGTCCCGGGACAGTTAGACAATGAGCAGTTCTTC. This gives the protein CAVPGQLDNEQFF.